The 15 T cell receptor beta chains presented below share a single source sample, sequenced in a study of T cell responses to AZD1222 COVID-19 vaccine (dated by TCRdb to the early 2020s). The time point label for this specimen denotes: baseline before first vaccination. Library construction relied on the immunoSEQ multiplex PCR assay. The table was pulled from immuneACCESS by TCRdb, which kept in-frame rearrangements only. Such tables lose some clones; where checked, under half of the loss comes from unresolved V genes, and the rest has no known cause. The sample includes more than 100,000 clones, with around 86% observed a single time. The top ten constitute approximately 1.2% of the sample. Sequenced material: peripheral blood, taken on day 0 of AZD1222 vaccination. Receptors originate from an adult in good health.

V gene TRBV7-6 combines with J gene TRBJ1-3; unclear D gene. Between the trimmed V and J ends, which lost 1 base and 4 bases, there was a span of 11 bases. The CDR3 has 15 residues. The germline V gene encodes CDR1 SGHVS and CDR2 FNYEAQ. DNA for the CDR3: TGTGCCAGCAGCTTAGTACTCGGAGGGGGAAACACCATATATTTT. This codes for CASSLVLGGGNTIYF. Using reference TRBV7-6 and TRBJ1-3 for the parts outside the CDR3, the full variable domain is GAGVSQSPRYKVTKRGQDVALRCDPISGHVSLYWYRQALGQGPEFLTYFNYEAQQDKSGLPNDRFSAERPEGSISTLTIQRTEQRDSAMYRCASSLVLGGGNTIYFGEGSWLTVV.

V gene TRBV2 combines with J gene TRBJ2-1, with D perhaps being TRBD1 or TRBD2 (5 bases each). This CDR3 is 15 amino acids long. Germline V gene sequence: CDR1 SNHLY, CDR2 FYNNEI. V lost 1 base and J 5 bases, leaving 12 bases between the germline ends. CDR3 nucleotides: TGTGCCAGCAGTGAAGGGGGGAGCGGCAACAATGAGCAGTTCTTC. This encodes CASSEGGSGNNEQFF.

Comments on this clone: Within the sample, other DNA sequences also encode this same CDR3. This rearrangement joins TRBV12-3 or TRBV12-4 to TRBJ2-7; D might be TRBD2 (5 bases). V was cut by 1 base and J by 4 bases, with 8 bases left in between. The CDR3 covers 13 residues. The CDR3 spells CASSLVRGYEQYF. The CDR3 DNA reads as TGTGCCAGCAGTTTAGTTCGGGGTTACGAGCAGTACTTC.

V is TRBV19 and J is TRBJ2-6; no firm D call. Per the germline V gene, CDR1 is LNHDA and CDR2 is SQIVND (reference sequence). The CDR3 contains 13 residues. The germline V and J ends were trimmed by 7 bases and 0 bases, with 4 bases remaining between them. This chain's CDR3 is CASTDSGANVLTF. In DNA, the CDR3 is TGTGCCAGTACAGACTCTGGGGCCAACGTCCTGACTTTC.

The rearrangement links TRBV7-2 to TRBJ1-2; TRBD1 is a possible D gene (5 bases). V was cut by 5 bases and J by 5 bases, with 15 bases left in between. The CDR3 extends over 14 amino acids. CDR1 is SGHTA and CDR2 is FQGNSA in the germline V gene. CDR3 bases: TGTGCCAGCAGCCCCGGGCAGGGCGGGTATGGCTACACCTTC. The encoded protein is CASSPGQGGYGYTF.

The chain has TRBV3-1 (or the pseudogene TRBV3-2) and TRBJ2-5, with D possibly TRBD2 on 6 matching bases. CDR1 and CDR2 from the germline V gene are LGHDT and YNNKEL (reference sequence). Trimming cost V 2 bases and J 2 bases, with 15 bases left between them. The CDR3 runs to 16 residues. The CDR3 sequence: CASSQTGGVEQETQYF. CDR3 in DNA: TGTGCCAGCAGCCAAACCGGGGGTGTGGAACAAGAGACCCAGTACTTC.

The V gene is TRBV3-1 (or the pseudogene TRBV3-2), the J gene TRBJ1-4; maybe TRBD1 (5 bases). The length of the CDR3 is 15 residues. Germline-derived CDR1 and CDR2 are LGHDT and YNNKEL (reference sequence). V dropped 3 bases and J dropped 4 bases, with 12 bases sitting between them. The CDR3 DNA reads TGTGCCAGCAGCCACCAGACAGACTTTAATGAAAAACTGTTTTTT. Its translation: CASSHQTDFNEKLFF.

This chain connects TRBV5-1 to TRBJ2-3; D unclear. Trimming stripped 1 base from V and 0 bases from J, with 9 bases between. Germline assignment: CDR1 SGHRS and CDR2 YFSETQ. CDR3 length: 15 amino acids. CDR3 coding DNA: TGCGCCAGCAGCTTGCGTGGTCCTAGCACAGATACGCAGTATTTT. Amino acid sequence: CASSLRGPSTDTQYF. Using reference TRBV5-1 and TRBJ2-3 for the parts outside the CDR3, the full variable domain is KAGVTQTPRYLIKTRGQQVTLSCSPISGHRSVSWYQQTPGQGLQFLFEYFSETQRNKGNFPGRFSGRQFSNSRSEMNVSTLELGDSALYLCASSLRGPSTDTQYFGPGTRLTVL.

This clone has only one observation. CDR3 sequence: CASSSVPGGETQYF. CDR3 nucleotides: TGTGCCAGCAGTTCCGTGCCGGGGGGAGAGACCCAGTACTTC. V is TRBV27 and J is TRBJ2-5, with 7 bases lining up with TRBD2. The CDR3 is 14 amino acids. Germline lookup yields CDR1 MNHEY and CDR2 SMNVEV (reference sequence). Losses at the gene ends were 4 bases for V and 4 bases for J; bases not matched to a gene: 6.

The chain joins TRBV29-1 to TRBJ1-1; no firm D call. Deletions cut 4 bases from V and 3 bases from J, with 12 bases between. CDR1 and CDR2 (germline): SQVTM, ANQGSEA. The CDR3 contains 13 residues. The CDR3 DNA is TGCAGCGTTGGAGAGAGGTTGGACACTGAAGCTTTCTTT. The encoded protein is CSVGERLDTEAFF.

The V and J genes are TRBV7-2 and TRBJ2-2; either TRBD1 or TRBD2 may supply D (7 bases each). From germline, CDR1 is SGHTA and CDR2 FQGNSA. The CDR3 sequence is 15 residues long. V was cut by 4 bases and J by 5 bases, with 14 bases left in between. The CDR3: CASSSGTAGTGELFF. CDR3 in DNA: TGTGCCAGCAGCTCCGGGACAGCGGGGACCGGGGAGCTGTTTTTT. The variable domain in full, completed from reference TRBV7-2 and TRBJ2-2, reads GAGVSQSPSNKVTEKGKDVELRCDPISGHTALYWYRQSLGQGLEFLIYFQGNSAPDKSGLPSDRFSAERTGGSVSTLTIQRTQQEDSAVYLCASSSGTAGTGELFFGEGSRLTVL.

This chain links TRBV3-1 (or the pseudogene TRBV3-2) with TRBJ1-2; D unresolved. Germline values: CDR1 LGHDT, CDR2 YNNKEL (reference sequence). The CDR3 loop spans 15 amino acids. V was trimmed by 3 bases and J by 2 bases, leaving 13 bases between them. CDR3 nucleotide sequence: TGTGCCAGCAGCCAGTGGTTTGGCGGCAACTATGGCTACACCTTC. It yields the protein CASSQWFGGNYGYTF.

This clone was seen just once. The chain couples TRBV30 to TRBJ2-1; D uncertain. The CDR3 length is 11 residues. The germline V gene encodes CDR1 GTSNPN and CDR2 SVGIG (reference sequence). V dropped 0 bases and J dropped 10 bases, with 7 bases sitting between them. The CDR3 sequence: CAWSVKGEQFF. In DNA, the CDR3 is TGTGCCTGGAGTGTAAAGGGAGAGCAGTTCTTC.

The V call is TRBV11-2, the J call TRBJ1-5; D unresolved. The CDR3 covers 15 residues. Per germline, CDR1 SGHAT and CDR2 FQNNGV. The V and J ends lost 5 bases and 7 bases respectively, with 18 bases between them. In DNA form, the CDR3 reads TGTGCCAGCAGCCAGAAGGATGTTCCGTTGCAGCCCCAGCATTTT. It specifies CASSQKDVPLQPQHF.

The V call is TRBV21-1, the J call TRBJ1-2. TRBV21-1 is described as a pseudogene. This CDR3 spans 18 amino acids. CDR3 bases: TGTGCCAGCAGCAAATTAGGTTTGTTCCCAAACTCGAACTATGGCTACACCTTC. This encodes CASSKLGLFPNSNYGYTF.